Listed below are T cell receptor beta chains from one sample, sequenced in a study of post-analysis software for immune sequencing data. TCRdb reprocessed the PCR reads via MiXCR and lists one record per CDR3 protein. This table has fewer than 600,000 distinct CDR3 sequences, around 40% appearing once. The source material was blood. The origin of the receptors is a girl under 18 with multiple sclerosis. Each CDR3 is given with its conserved first and last residue. D genes are given only for firm matches. Only part of the rows carry a size: once, few, many, or a class if the clone is expanded.

V	D	J	size	CDR3	DNA
TRBV18	TRBD2	TRBJ2-7	once	CASSPGLAGVSYEQYF	TGTGCCAGCTCTCCTGGACTAGCGGGAGTCTCCTACGAGCAGTACTTC
TRBV14	TRBD1	TRBJ2-7	-	CASSRIGTDEQYF	TGTGCCAGCAGTCGAATCGGGACAGACGAGCAGTACTTC
TRBV9	TRBD2	TRBJ2-1	-	CASSVQMTSGRWDEQFF	TGTGCCAGCAGCGTCCAAATGACTAGCGGGAGATGGGATGAGCAGTTCTTC
TRBV15	-	TRBJ1-2	-	CATSREPTYGYTF	TGTGCCACCAGCAGAGAACCAACCTATGGCTACACCTTC
TRBV30	-	TRBJ2-7	-	CAWRGVRDSYEQYF	TGTGCCTGGAGGGGGGTCAGAGACTCCTACGAGCAGTACTTC
TRBV4-1	-	TRBJ2-1	-	CARSQDRDTGQFF	TGCGCCCGCAGCCAAGATCGGGATACGGGGCAGTTCTTC
TRBV10-2	TRBD2	TRBJ2-7	once	CASMRGSRRELYEQYF	TGCGCCAGCATGCGCGGGTCTCGGCGGGAGCTGTACGAGCAGTACTTC
TRBV12-3/TRBV12-4	-	TRBJ2-7	few	CASSFSGFSYEQYF	TGTGCCAGCAGTTTCAGCGGATTTTCCTACGAGCAGTACTTC
TRBV27	-	TRBJ1-1	few	CASSLGPPATGTEAFF	TGTGCCAGCAGTTTAGGGCCGCCAGCCACCGGCACTGAAGCTTTCTTT
TRBV20-1	-	TRBJ2-5	few	CSASGGVAQETQYF	TGCAGTGCTAGCGGCGGGGTGGCCCAAGAGACCCAGTACTTC
TRBV9	TRBD1	TRBJ2-7	once	CASSSLGGQGAYEQYF	TGTGCCAGCAGCTCCCTGGGGGGACAGGGGGCTTACGAGCAGTACTTC
TRBV5-1	-	TRBJ1-2	few	CASSLGSGWGYTF	TGCGCCAGCAGCTTGGGGTCGGGTTGGGGCTACACCTTC
TRBV12-3/TRBV12-4	-	TRBJ2-6	-	CASSYFVGSGANVLTF	TGTGCCAGCAGTTATTTCGTGGGTTCTGGGGCCAACGTCCTGACTTTC
TRBV7-2	-	TRBJ1-1	-	CASSTGHPNTEAFF	TGTGCCAGCAGCACGGGACACCCGAACACTGAAGCTTTCTTT
TRBV5-1	-	TRBJ2-7	-	CASSPEVLDTQYF	TGCGCCAGCAGCCCAGAGGTCCTGGATACCCAGTACTTC
TRBV4-3	-	TRBJ2-3	-	CASSQEVSTDTQYF	TGCGCCAGCAGCCAAGAGGTCTCCACAGATACGCAGTATTTT
TRBV29-1	-	TRBJ1-1	few	CSVERAGKNTEAFF	TGCAGCGTTGAACGGGCAGGCAAGAACACTGAAGCTTTCTTT
TRBV7-2	-	TRBJ2-3	-	CASSRQLETDTQYF	TGTGCCAGCAGTCGGCAATTAGAAACAGATACGCAGTATTTT
TRBV18	TRBD1	TRBJ1-2	few	CASSLRDSENYGYTF	TGTGCCAGCTCACTACGGGACAGCGAGAACTATGGCTACACCTTC
TRBV10-3	TRBD1	TRBJ1-6	-	CAISERGQKSSYNSPLHF	TGTGCCATCAGTGAGAGGGGACAGAAGAGCTCCTATAATTCACCCCTCCACTTT
TRBV12-3/TRBV12-4	-	TRBJ2-7	-	CASSFRTLAYEQYF	TGTGCCAGCAGTTTCCGGACGTTGGCGTACGAGCAGTACTTC
TRBV6-6	-	TRBJ2-5	few	CASELKPGAQETQYF	TGTGCCAGCGAGTTAAAACCCGGGGCCCAAGAGACCCAGTACTTC
TRBV20-1	-	TRBJ1-5	-	CSARTQTHSNQPQHF	TGCAGTGCTAGGACACAAACCCATAGCAATCAGCCCCAGCATTTT
TRBV6-2/TRBV6-3	TRBD2	TRBJ2-5	-	CASSYTPGRAQELYF	TGTGCCAGCAGTTACACCCCGGGGAGGGCCCAGGAGCTGTACTTC
TRBV6-5	TRBD1	TRBJ1-6	-	CASSYSVVVGTEYSPLHF	TGTGCCAGCAGTTACTCGGTTGTCGTAGGGACAGAGTATTCACCCCTCCACTTT
TRBV7-2	TRBD2	TRBJ2-3	-	CASSSTSGRPDTQYF	TGTGCCAGCAGCTCGACTAGCGGGAGACCAGATACGCAGTATTTT
TRBV27	-	TRBJ2-7	-	CASSLKPTTYEQYF	TGTGCCAGCAGTTTAAAGCCAACCACCTACGAGCAGTACTTC
TRBV9	TRBD2	TRBJ2-1	few	CASSVVPSGRYNEQFF	TGTGCCAGCAGCGTAGTCCCTAGCGGGAGATACAATGAGCAGTTCTTC
TRBV7-9	-	TRBJ2-7	-	CASSTQFVYEQYF	TGTGCCAGCAGCACGCAATTCGTCTACGAGCAGTACTTC
TRBV6-1	-	TRBJ2-1	-	CASSKGEVEQFF	TGTGCCAGCAGTAAGGGAGAAGTTGAGCAGTTCTTC
TRBV25-1	-	TRBJ2-3	few	CASEGSGEASGTQYF	TGTGCCAGTGAAGGTTCCGGGGAAGCAAGCGGTACGCAGTATTTT
TRBV7-9	TRBD1	TRBJ2-4	few	CASSLDRGQYF	TGTGCCAGCAGCTTAGACAGGGGCCAGTACTTC
TRBV29-1	TRBD1	TRBJ2-1	-	CSVLRDRTYNEQFF	TGCAGCGTACTCCGGGACAGGACGTACAATGAGCAGTTCTTC
TRBV7-9	TRBD1	TRBJ2-7	many	CASSLETGGTYEQYF	TGTGCCAGCAGCCTAGAGACAGGGGGAACCTACGAGCAGTACTTC
TRBV7-2	-	TRBJ2-7	few	CASSNTAYEQYF	TGTGCCAGCAGCAACACCGCCTACGAGCAGTACTTC
TRBV6-6	-	TRBJ1-2	-	CASSYRQDGYTF	TGTGCCAGCAGTTACAGACAGGATGGCTACACCTTC
TRBV29-1	-	TRBJ1-4	-	CSVRGSGATNEKLFF	TGCAGCGTCCGCGGCTCGGGGGCAACTAATGAAAAACTGTTTTTT
TRBV20-1	TRBD2	TRBJ2-1	-	CSAGRGLEVDEQFF	TGCAGTGCTGGCCGAGGACTAGAAGTCGACGAGCAGTTCTTC
TRBV19	-	TRBJ1-2	-	CANSGGLRKGYGYTF	TGTGCCAATAGTGGGGGACTTCGGAAGGGGTATGGCTACACCTTC
TRBV5-1	TRBD2	TRBJ2-1	-	CASSSHSGSSYNEQFF	TGCGCCAGCAGCTCACATAGCGGGAGCTCCTACAATGAGCAGTTCTTC
TRBV24-1	TRBD2	TRBJ2-3	few	CATSGTPGLAGNTDTQYF	TGTGCCACCAGTGGAACTCCGGGACTAGCGGGAAACACAGATACGCAGTATTTT
TRBV7-2	-	TRBJ1-4	-	CASSPGAYEKLFF	TGTGCCAGCAGCCCCGGGGCTTATGAAAAACTGTTTTTT